One and the same sample provided the 7 T cell receptor beta chains below, sequenced in a study of PD-1 blockade in classical Hodgkin lymphoma. The method was immunoSEQ multiplex PCR; TCRdb's version includes in-frame clones alone and lacks a portion of them. The table shows 25,000 to 35,000 clones, with 75% to 90% occurring only once. Regarding time point: cycle 4 day 1 (C4D1), after 5 to 7 weeks of nivolumab. All the patients suffered relapse after autologous stem cell transplantation, and brentuximab vedotin exposure differed. Thawed PBMCs yielded CD4+ T cells through magnetic negative selection. The sample consisted of CD4+ T cells from blood, taken before the fourth cycle of nivolumab. These receptors were obtained from a human donor with classical Hodgkin lymphoma.

The V and J genes are TRBV11-2 and TRBJ2-7, with D possibly matching TRBD2 (5 bases). Germline V gene lookup returns CDR1 SGHAT and CDR2 FQNNGV. V lost 0 bases and J 0 bases, leaving 15 bases between the germline ends. This CDR3 has 17 amino acids. The CDR3 DNA reads TGTGCCAGCAGCTTAGATCGGGGTTTTAAAAGCTCCTACGAGCAGTACTTC. The encoded protein is CASSLDRGFKSSYEQYF.

This clone was observed a single time. This rearrangement joins TRBV7-2 to TRBJ2-1, with D unclear. The CDR3 is made up of 12 amino acids. V dropped 7 bases and J dropped 8 bases, with 12 bases sitting between them. Germline V gives CDR1 SGHTA, CDR2 FQGNSA. CDR3 sequence reads: CASNQWIDEQFF. The CDR3 nucleotides are TGTGCCAGCAATCAGTGGATCGATGAGCAGTTCTTC.

The chain uses TRBV6-5 and TRBJ2-7; no reliable D call. Between the trimmed V and J ends, which lost 2 bases and 6 bases, there was a span of 8 bases. This CDR3 has 12 residues. In germline, CDR1 is MNHEY, CDR2 SVGAGI. CDR3 region: CASSYPPLEQYF. The DNA of the CDR3 is TGTGCCAGCAGTTACCCACCCCTCGAGCAGTACTTC.

The chain employs TRBV10-1 and TRBJ2-3; D not certain. V lost 3 bases and J lost 2, with 15 bases in between. The CDR3 totals 16 residues. Germline CDR1 WNHNN, CDR2 SYGVQD (reference sequence). The CDR3 here is CASSEDSQDHTDTQYF. CDR3 nucleotide sequence: TGCGCCAGCAGTGAAGACTCGCAAGACCACACAGATACGCAGTATTTT.

This chain uses TRBV5-6 with TRBJ1-5; perhaps TRBD1 as D (6 bases). Germline V gives CDR1 SGHDT, CDR2 YYEEEE. The CDR3 loop spans 13 amino acids. V lost 5 bases to trimming and J lost 7 bases, with 13 bases between them. CDR3 nucleotides: TGTGCCAGCAGTCAAGGACAGACGCAGCCCCAGCATTTT. Translating it yields CASSQGQTQPQHF.

The chain's CDR3 is CASSQDLSGYGYTF. As DNA, the CDR3 is TGCGCCAGCAGCCAAGATCTCAGTGGCTATGGCTACACCTTC. The chain links TRBV4-3 to TRBJ1-2, with D unresolved. V lost 0 bases to trimming and J lost 4 bases, with 9 bases between them. There are 14 residues in the CDR3. The germline gives CDR1 LGHNA, CDR2 YSLEER.

The V gene is TRBV4-1, the J gene TRBJ2-7, with D possibly TRBD1 on 7 matching bases. The CDR3 runs 16 residues. CDR1 MGHRA and CDR2 YSYEKL come from the germline V gene. With 0 bases removed from V and 5 bases from J, the gap between germline ends came to 17 bases. The CDR3 region is CASSQEQGGGLHEQYF. DNA of the CDR3: TGCGCCAGCAGCCAAGAGCAGGGGGGCGGCCTCCACGAGCAGTACTTC.